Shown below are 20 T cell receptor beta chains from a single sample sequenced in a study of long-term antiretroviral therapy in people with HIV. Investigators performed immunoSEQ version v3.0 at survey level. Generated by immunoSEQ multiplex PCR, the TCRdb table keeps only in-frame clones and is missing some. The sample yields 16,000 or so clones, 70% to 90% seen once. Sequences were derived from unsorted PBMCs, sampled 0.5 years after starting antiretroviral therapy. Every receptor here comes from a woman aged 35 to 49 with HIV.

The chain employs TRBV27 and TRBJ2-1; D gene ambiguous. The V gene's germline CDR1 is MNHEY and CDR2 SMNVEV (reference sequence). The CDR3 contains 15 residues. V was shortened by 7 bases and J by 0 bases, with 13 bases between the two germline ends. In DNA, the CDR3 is TGTGCCAGCAAGCAAGGCCTTAGCTCCTACAATGAGCAGTTCTTC. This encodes CASKQGLSSYNEQFF.

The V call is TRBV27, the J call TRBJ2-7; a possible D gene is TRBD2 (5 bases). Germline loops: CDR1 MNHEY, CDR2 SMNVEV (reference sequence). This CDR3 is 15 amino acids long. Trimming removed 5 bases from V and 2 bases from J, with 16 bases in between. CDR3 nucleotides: TGTGCCAGCAGTCGGGTGGGAGAGGGAACCTACGAGCAGTACTTC. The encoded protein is CASSRVGEGTYEQYF.

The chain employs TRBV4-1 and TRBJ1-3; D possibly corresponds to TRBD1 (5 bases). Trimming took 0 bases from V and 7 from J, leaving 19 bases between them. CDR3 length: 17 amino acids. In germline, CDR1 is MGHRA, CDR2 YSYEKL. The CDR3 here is CASSQETKGVLYNTIYF. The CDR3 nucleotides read TGCGCCAGCAGCCAAGAAACAAAAGGGGTTTTATATAACACCATATATTTT.

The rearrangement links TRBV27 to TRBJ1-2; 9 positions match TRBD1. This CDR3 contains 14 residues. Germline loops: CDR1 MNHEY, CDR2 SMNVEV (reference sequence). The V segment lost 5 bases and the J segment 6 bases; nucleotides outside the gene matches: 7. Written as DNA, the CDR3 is TGTGCCAGCAGTCCCGGGACAGGGTGGCATGGCTACACCTTC. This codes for CASSPGTGWHGYTF.

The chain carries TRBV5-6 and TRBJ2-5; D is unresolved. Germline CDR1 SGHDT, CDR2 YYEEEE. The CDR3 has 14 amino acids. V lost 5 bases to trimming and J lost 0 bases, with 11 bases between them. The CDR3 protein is CASREAANQETQYF. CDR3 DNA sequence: TGTGCCAGCAGAGAGGCTGCCAACCAAGAGACCCAGTACTTC. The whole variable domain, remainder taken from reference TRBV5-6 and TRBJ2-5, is DAGVTQSPTHLIKTRGQQVTLRCSPKSGHDTVSWYQQALGQGPQFIFQYYEEEERQRGNFPDRFSGHQFPNYSSELNVNALLLGDSALYLCASREAANQETQYFGPGTRLLVL.

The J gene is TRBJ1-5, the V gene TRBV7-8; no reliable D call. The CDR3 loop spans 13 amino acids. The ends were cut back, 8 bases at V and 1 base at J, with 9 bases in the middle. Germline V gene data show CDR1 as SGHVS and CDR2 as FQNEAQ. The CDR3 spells CASGLRSNQPQHF. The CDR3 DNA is TGTGCCAGCGGACTTAGGAGCAATCAGCCCCAGCATTTT. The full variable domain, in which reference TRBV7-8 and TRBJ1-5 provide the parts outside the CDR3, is GAGVSQSPRYKVAKRGQDVALRCDPISGHVSLFWYQQALGQGPEFLTYFQNEAQLDKSGLPSDRFFAERPEGSVSTLKIQRTQQEDSAVYLCASGLRSNQPQHFGDGTRLSIL.

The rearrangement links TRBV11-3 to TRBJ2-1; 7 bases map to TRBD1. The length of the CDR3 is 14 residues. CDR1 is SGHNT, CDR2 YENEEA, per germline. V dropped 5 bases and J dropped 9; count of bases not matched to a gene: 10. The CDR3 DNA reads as TGTGCCAGCAGCCGGGACAGTGGTGAGGGTGAGCAGTTCTTC. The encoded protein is CASSRDSGEGEQFF.

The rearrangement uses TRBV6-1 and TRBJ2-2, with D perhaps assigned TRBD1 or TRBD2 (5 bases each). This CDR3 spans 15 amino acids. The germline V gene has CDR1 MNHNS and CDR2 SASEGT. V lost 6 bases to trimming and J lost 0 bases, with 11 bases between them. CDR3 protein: CASRFGAANTGELFF. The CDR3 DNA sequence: TGTGCCAGCAGGTTCGGGGCGGCGAACACCGGGGAGCTGTTTTTT.

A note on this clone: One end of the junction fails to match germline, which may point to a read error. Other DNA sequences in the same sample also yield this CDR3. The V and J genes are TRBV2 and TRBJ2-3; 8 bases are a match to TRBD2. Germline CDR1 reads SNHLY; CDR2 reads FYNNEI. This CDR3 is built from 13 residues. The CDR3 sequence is CASSGLAGDTQYF. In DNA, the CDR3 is TGTGCCAGTAGTGGACTAGCTGGAGATACGCAGTATTTT.

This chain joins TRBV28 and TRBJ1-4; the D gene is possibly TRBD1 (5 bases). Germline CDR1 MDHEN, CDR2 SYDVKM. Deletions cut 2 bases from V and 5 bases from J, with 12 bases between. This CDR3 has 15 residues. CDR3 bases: TGTGCCAGCAGTTTAGGTGCAGGGATAAATGAAAAACTGTTTTTT. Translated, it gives CASSLGAGINEKLFF.

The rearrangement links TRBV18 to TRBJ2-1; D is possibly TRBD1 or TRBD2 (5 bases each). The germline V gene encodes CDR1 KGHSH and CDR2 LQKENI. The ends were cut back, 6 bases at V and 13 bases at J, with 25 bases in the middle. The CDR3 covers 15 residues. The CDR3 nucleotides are TGTGCCAGCTCGCCGAGGGGTGACCGGGACCAGGGACAGTTCTTC. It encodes CASSPRGDRDQGQFF.

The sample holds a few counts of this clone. CDR3 sequence: CASTPGQMNTEAFF. The DNA of the CDR3 is TGTGCCAGCACGCCCGGACAGATGAACACTGAAGCTTTCTTT. The chain joins TRBV25-1 to TRBJ1-1; D possibly corresponds to TRBD1 (6 bases). The CDR3 extends over 14 amino acids. Trimming removed 7 bases at V and 0 bases at J, with 12 bases between. From germline, CDR1 is MGHDK and CDR2 SYGVNS.

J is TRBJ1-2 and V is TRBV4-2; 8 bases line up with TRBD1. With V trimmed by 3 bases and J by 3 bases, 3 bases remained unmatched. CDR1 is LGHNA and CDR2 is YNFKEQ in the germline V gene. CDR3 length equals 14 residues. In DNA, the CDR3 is TGTGCCAGCAGCCAGGAGGACAGGGACTATGGCTACACCTTC. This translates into CASSQEDRDYGYTF.

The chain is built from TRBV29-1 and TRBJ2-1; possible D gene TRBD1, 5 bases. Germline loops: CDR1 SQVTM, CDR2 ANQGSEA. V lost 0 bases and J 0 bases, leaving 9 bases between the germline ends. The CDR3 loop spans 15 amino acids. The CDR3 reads CSVEDRGVSYNEQFF. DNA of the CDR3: TGCAGCGTTGAAGATAGGGGTGTCTCCTACAATGAGCAGTTCTTC.

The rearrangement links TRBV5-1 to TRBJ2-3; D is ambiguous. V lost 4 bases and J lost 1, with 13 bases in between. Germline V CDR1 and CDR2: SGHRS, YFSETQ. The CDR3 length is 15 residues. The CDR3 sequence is CASSDPRRGTDTQYF. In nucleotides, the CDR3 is TGCGCCAGCAGCGACCCTCGGCGTGGCACAGATACGCAGTATTTT.

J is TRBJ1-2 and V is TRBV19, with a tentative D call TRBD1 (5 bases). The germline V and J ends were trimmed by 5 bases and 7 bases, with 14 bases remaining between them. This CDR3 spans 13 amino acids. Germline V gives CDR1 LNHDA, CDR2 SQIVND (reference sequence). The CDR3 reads CASSPAGPGGYTF. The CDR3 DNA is TGTGCCAGTAGTCCCGCGGGGCCAGGTGGCTACACCTTC. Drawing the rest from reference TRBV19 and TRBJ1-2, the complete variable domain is DGGITQSPKYLFRKEGQNVTLSCEQNLNHDAMYWYRQDPGQGLRLIYYSQIVNDFQKGDIAEGYSVSREKKESFPLTVTSAQKNPTAFYLCASSPAGPGGYTFGSGTRLTVV.

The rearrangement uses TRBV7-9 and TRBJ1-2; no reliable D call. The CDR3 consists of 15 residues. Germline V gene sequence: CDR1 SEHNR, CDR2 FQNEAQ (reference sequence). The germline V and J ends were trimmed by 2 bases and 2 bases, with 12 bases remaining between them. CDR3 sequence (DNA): TGTGCCAGCAGCTTAAGTGGTTTGAAGAACTATGGCTACACCTTC. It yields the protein CASSLSGLKNYGYTF.

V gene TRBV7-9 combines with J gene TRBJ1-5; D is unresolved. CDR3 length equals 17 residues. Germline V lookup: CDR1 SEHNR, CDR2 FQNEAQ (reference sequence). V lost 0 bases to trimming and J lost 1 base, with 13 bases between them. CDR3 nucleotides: TGTGCCAGCAGCTTAGCGCTGGGGTCGTCGAGCAATCAGCCCCAGCATTTT. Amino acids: CASSLALGSSSNQPQHF.

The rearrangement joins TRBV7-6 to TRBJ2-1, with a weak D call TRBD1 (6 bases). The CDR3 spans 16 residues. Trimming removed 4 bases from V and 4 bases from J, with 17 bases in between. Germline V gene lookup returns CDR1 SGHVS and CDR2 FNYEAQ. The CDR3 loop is CASSSPRDTIYNEQFF. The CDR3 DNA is TGTGCCAGCAGCTCGCCTAGGGACACAATATACAATGAGCAGTTCTTC.

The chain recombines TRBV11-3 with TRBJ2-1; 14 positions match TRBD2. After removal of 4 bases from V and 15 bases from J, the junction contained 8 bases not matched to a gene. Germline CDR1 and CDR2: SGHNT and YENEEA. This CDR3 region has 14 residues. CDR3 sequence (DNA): TGTGCCAGCAGCTCCGGGACTAGCGGGAGTGGTCTGTTCTTC. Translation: CASSSGTSGSGLFF. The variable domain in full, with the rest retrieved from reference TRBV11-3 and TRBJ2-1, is EAGVVQSPRYKIIEKKQPVAFWCNPISGHNTLYWYLQNLGQGPELLIRYENEEAVDDSQLPKDRFSAERLKGVDSTLKIQPAELGDSAVYLCASSSGTSGSGLFFGPGTRLTVL.